The 2 T cell receptor beta chains in this list originate from one sample, sequenced in a study of cytomegalovirus exposure and HLA in healthy donors. The PCR employed 60 Vbeta primers together with 13 Jbeta primers. Method: immunoSEQ multiplex PCR; TCRdb's copy keeps in-frame clones and lacks some. Here the sample spans over 120,000 clones, about four fifths being singletons. The material sequenced was PBMCs. Every receptor here comes from a man aged 35-49 years in good health and CMV-seronegative.

This clone was counted once. The chain joins TRBV19 to TRBJ2-2; 7 bases fit TRBD2. CDR3 length: 16 amino acids. Per germline, CDR1 LNHDA and CDR2 SQIVND (reference sequence). V lost 5 bases and J lost 0; bases outside the gene matches: 6. CDR3 sequence (DNA): TGTGCCAGTAGTCCACAAGCGGGGACGAACACCGGGGAGCTGTTTTTT. This codes for CASSPQAGTNTGELFF.

The chain combines TRBV28 with TRBJ1-5, with a possible D match to TRBD1 (5 bases). Deletions cut 5 bases from V and 4 bases from J, with 9 bases between. The germline V gene encodes CDR1 MDHEN and CDR2 SYDVKM. The CDR3 consists of 13 residues. CDR3 sequence: CASSLRVNQPQHF. The CDR3 DNA reads TGTGCCAGCAGTCTCAGGGTAAATCAGCCCCAGCATTTT.